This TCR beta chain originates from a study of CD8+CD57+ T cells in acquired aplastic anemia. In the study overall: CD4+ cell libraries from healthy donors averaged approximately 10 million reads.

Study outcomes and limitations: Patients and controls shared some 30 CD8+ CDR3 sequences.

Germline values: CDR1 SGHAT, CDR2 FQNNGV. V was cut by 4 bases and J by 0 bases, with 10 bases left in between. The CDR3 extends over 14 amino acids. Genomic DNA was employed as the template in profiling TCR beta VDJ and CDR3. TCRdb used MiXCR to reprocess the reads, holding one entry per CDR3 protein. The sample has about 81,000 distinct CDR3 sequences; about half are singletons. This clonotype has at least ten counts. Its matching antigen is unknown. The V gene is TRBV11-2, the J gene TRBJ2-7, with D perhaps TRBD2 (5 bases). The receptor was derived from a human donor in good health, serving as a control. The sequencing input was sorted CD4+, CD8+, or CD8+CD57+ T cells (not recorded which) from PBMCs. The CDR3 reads CASSSAGSSYEQYF. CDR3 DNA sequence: TGTGCCAGCAGCTCCGCGGGTAGCTCCTACGAGCAGTACTTC.